This T cell receptor (beta chain) was profiled in a study of control samples from healthy donors and cancer patients. The table came from immunoSEQ multiplex PCR; TCRdb's copy has only in-frame clones and leaves some out. The top ten clones hold over 2% of a sample with about 150,000 clones, more than 85% of them seen once. CDR3 size: 15 residues. Germline V gene sequence: CDR1 SEHNR, CDR2 FQNEAQ (reference sequence). Between the trimmed V and J ends, which lost 5 bases and 0 bases, there was a span of 11 bases. The sequence came from a man aged 50-59 years in good health. The V gene is TRBV7-9, the J gene TRBJ1-3, with D tentatively TRBD1 (6 bases). Sequenced sample: blood. DNA for the CDR3: TGTGCCAGCAGCCACGGACAGAGCTCTGGAAACACCATATATTTT. This gives the protein CASSHGQSSGNTIYF. The whole variable domain, remainder taken from reference TRBV7-9 and TRBJ1-3, is DTGVSQNPRHKITKRGQNVTFRCDPISEHNRLYWYRQTLGQGPEFLTYFQNEAQLEKSRLLSDRFSAERPKGSFSTLEIQRTEQGDSAMYLCASSHGQSSGNTIYFGEGSWLTVV.